Listed here are 14 T cell receptor beta chains from one sample, sequenced in a study of T cells in Graves' hyperthyroidism and ophthalmopathy. Using RNA transcripts as the source, TCR beta CDR3 regions were amplified. An initial round of RT-PCR targeting the TCR CDR3 relied on the HTBI primer set. TCRdb re-derived calls from the multiplex PCR reads in MiXCR, one entry per CDR3 protein. Seen here are around 300,000 distinct CDR3 sequences, approximately 14% observed once, and the top ten hold around 24%. The source material was blood. The receptors come from a woman aged 25 to 45 with Graves' hyperthyroidism.

This chain's CDR3 is CASSFGQGAGTEAFF. The DNA for the CDR3 is TGTGCCAGCAGCTTCGGACAGGGGGCAGGCACTGAAGCTTTCTTT. The rearrangement uses TRBV11-3 and TRBJ1-1; TRBD1 agrees at 11 bases. J was trimmed by 4 bases and V by 3 bases; bases with no gene match: 4. CDR1 and CDR2 (germline): SGHNT, YENEEA. CDR3 size: 15 residues.

This clonotype has only a few counts. This chain joins TRBV30 and TRBJ2-2; 7 bases map to TRBD2. With V trimmed by 5 bases and J by 5 bases, 20 bases remained unmatched. CDR3 length equals 18 residues. Germline CDR1 GTSNPN, CDR2 SVGIG (reference sequence). The DNA for the CDR3 is TGTGCCTGGGGTCCTATCACTACACTCGGGGAGGGAACCGGGGAGCTGTTTTTT. This sequence encodes CAWGPITTLGEGTGELFF. The whole variable domain, filled in from reference TRBV30 and TRBJ2-2, reads SQTIHQWPATLVQPVGSPLSLECTVEGTSNPNLYWYRQAAGRGLQLLFYSVGIGQISSEVPQNLSASRPQDRQFILSSKKLLLSDSGFYLCAWGPITTLGEGTGELFFGEGSRLTVL.

The chain joins TRBV11-2 to TRBJ2-1; TRBD2 matches 11 bases. CDR1 is SGHAT and CDR2 is FQNNGV in the germline V gene. With 0 bases clipped from V and 6 bases from J, the junction kept 13 bases outside the gene matches. The CDR3 runs to 19 residues. CDR3 nucleotides: TGTGCCAGCAGCTTAGAGGTAGCGGGAGGGCCTCATCTAGGCAATGAGCAGTTCTTC. This codes for CASSLEVAGGPHLGNEQFF. The complete variable domain, with remaining parts taken from reference TRBV11-2 and TRBJ2-1, reads EAGVAQSPRYKIIEKRQSVAFWCNPISGHATLYWYQQILGQGPKLLIQFQNNGVVDDSQLPKDRFSAERLKGVDSTLKIQPAKLEDSAVYLCASSLEVAGGPHLGNEQFFGPGTRLTVL.

This clonotype has more than one count but fewer than ten. The V and J genes are TRBV20-1 and TRBJ2-7; D not certain. Trimming left V 0 bases short and J 4 bases short, with 10 bases between. This CDR3 spans 13 amino acids. Germline-derived CDR1 and CDR2 are DFQATT and SNEGSKA (reference sequence). The DNA for the CDR3 is TGCAGTGCTAGAGATCGATACAGTTACGAGCAGTACTTC. As protein: CSARDRYSYEQYF.

This clonotype was counted many times. The chain joins TRBV6-5 to TRBJ2-5; D tentatively fits TRBD1 or TRBD2 (5 bases each). Trimming left V 1 base short and J 5 bases short, with 14 bases between. Germline CDR1 is MNHEY and CDR2 is SVGAGI. The CDR3 length is 15 residues. The CDR3 protein is CASSYWGSGRETQYF. Written as DNA, the CDR3 is TGTGCCAGCAGTTACTGGGGGAGCGGTAGGGAGACCCAGTACTTC.

This clonotype was recorded at least ten times. The V and J genes are TRBV20-1 and TRBJ1-1, with TRBD1 as a possible D gene (5 bases). The CDR3 is made up of 14 amino acids. Trimming removed 5 bases from V and 3 bases from J, with 16 bases in between. Germline V lookup: CDR1 DFQATT, CDR2 SNEGSKA (reference sequence). The CDR3 spells CSAPRPTEDTEAFF. CDR3 in DNA: TGCAGTGCTCCTAGGCCGACAGAGGACACTGAAGCTTTCTTT.

The CDR3 sequence is CASSILRTSGSFNEQFF. CDR3 coding DNA: TGTGCCAGTAGTATCCTTAGGACTAGCGGGAGTTTCAATGAGCAGTTCTTC. The chain is built from TRBV19 and TRBJ2-1; 13 nucleotides match TRBD2. J gave up 6 bases and V 3 bases, and 8 bases lay outside the gene matches. Germline CDR1 and CDR2: LNHDA and SQIVND (reference sequence). The CDR3 has 17 residues. The full variable domain, completed using reference TRBV19 and TRBJ2-1, is DGGITQSPKYLFRKEGQNVTLSCEQNLNHDAMYWYRQDPGQGLRLIYYSQIVNDFQKGDIAEGYSVSREKKESFPLTVTSAQKNPTAFYLCASSILRTSGSFNEQFFGPGTRLTVL.

This clonotype was counted at least ten times. The chain couples TRBV28 to TRBJ2-4; D call uncertain. Germline CDR1 reads MDHEN; CDR2 reads SYDVKM. The CDR3 length is 14 residues. The germline V and J ends were trimmed by 1 base and 5 bases, with 9 bases remaining between them. CDR3 region: CASSLLVLQNIQYF. CDR3 DNA sequence: TGTGCCAGCAGTTTATTGGTTCTTCAAAACATTCAGTACTTC.

This clonotype was picked up many times. The rearrangement uses TRBV28 and TRBJ2-7, with 7 bases aligning to TRBD2. This CDR3 comprises 15 residues. Germline CDR1 reads MDHEN; CDR2 reads SYDVKM. J was trimmed by 3 bases and V by 4 bases; bases with no gene match: 9. As DNA, the CDR3 is TGTGCCAGCAGTTCGGTCCGGGCTAGCGGCTACGAGCAGTACTTC. It specifies CASSSVRASGYEQYF.

On this clonotype: This may arise from a read error, as a much more abundant clone is one base away. The chain has TRBV10-3 and TRBJ1-1; tentatively, D is TRBD1 (5 bases). CDR1 and CDR2 (germline): ENHRY, SYGVKD. This CDR3 contains 14 residues. The CDR3, as DNA: TGTGCCATCAGCTTCGGGACCGCGGGCACTAAAGCTTTCTTT. It specifies CAISFGTAGTKAFF.

J is TRBJ2-1 and V is TRBV11-2; TRBD1 is a possible D gene (5 bases). From germline, CDR1 is SGHAT and CDR2 FQNNGV. The CDR3 totals 16 residues. The V end was cut by 1 base, the J end by 0 bases, with 10 bases between. As DNA, the CDR3 is TGTGCCAGCAGCTTAGGGGGCCTGAGCTCCTACAATGAGCAGTTCTTC. It yields the protein CASSLGGLSSYNEQFF.

With regard to this clonotype: A much more abundant neighbour one base away suggests this may be a read error. The chain links TRBV28 to TRBJ2-7; a weak D match, TRBD1 (5 bases). V lost 5 bases, J lost 0 bases, and 14 bases lay in between. The CDR3 extends over 15 amino acids. The germline gives CDR1 MDHEN, CDR2 SYDVKM. The CDR3 DNA follows: TGTGCCAGCAGTCCCCTGGGGCTGGGCTCCTACGAGCAGTACTTC. Protein product: CASSPLGLGSYEQYF.

This clonotype was seen repeatedly, ten times or more. The chain carries TRBV12-3 or TRBV12-4 and TRBJ1-3; maybe TRBD1 (5 bases). V was pared by 5 bases and J by 0 bases, with 8 bases between. The CDR3 sequence is 14 residues long. The CDR3 DNA reads as TGTGCCAGCAGTCCGACAGCCTCTGGAAACACCATATATTTT. Residues: CASSPTASGNTIYF.

This clonotype was seen at least ten times. The V call is TRBV9, the J call TRBJ2-7; D is tentatively TRBD1 or TRBD2 (5 bases each). Germline V gene data show CDR1 as SGDLS and CDR2 as YYNGEE. The CDR3 is 17 amino acids. Between the trimmed V and J ends, which lost 6 bases and 6 bases, there was a span of 28 bases. The CDR3 sequence is CASNPARRGEIWCEQYF. CDR3 in DNA: TGTGCCAGCAACCCCGCTAGAAGAGGGGAAATTTGGTGCGAGCAGTACTTC.